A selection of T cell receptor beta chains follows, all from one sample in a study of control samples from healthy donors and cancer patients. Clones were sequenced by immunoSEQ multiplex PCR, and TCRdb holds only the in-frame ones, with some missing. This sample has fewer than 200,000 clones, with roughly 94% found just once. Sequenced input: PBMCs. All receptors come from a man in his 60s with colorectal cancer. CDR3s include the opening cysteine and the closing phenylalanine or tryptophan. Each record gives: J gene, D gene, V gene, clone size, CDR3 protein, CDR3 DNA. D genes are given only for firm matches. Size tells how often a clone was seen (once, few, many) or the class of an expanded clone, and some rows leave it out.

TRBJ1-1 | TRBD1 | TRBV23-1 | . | CASTQGGGTEAFF | TGCGCCAGCACCCAGGGGGGGGGCACTGAAGCTTTCTTT
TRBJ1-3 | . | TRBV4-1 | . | CASSQSQGREKGNTIYF | TGCGCCAGCAGCCAGAGTCAGGGGCGAGAGAAGGGTAACACCATATATTTT
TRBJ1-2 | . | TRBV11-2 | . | CASSLGKRGGYGYTF | TGTGCCAGCAGCTTAGGGAAAAGGGGCGGCTATGGCTACACCTTC
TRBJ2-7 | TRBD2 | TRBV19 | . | CASSVATSSEQYF | TGTGCCAGTAGTGTCGCGACTAGCAGCGAGCAGTACTTC
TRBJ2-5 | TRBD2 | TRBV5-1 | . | CASSQGLAGAIQETQYF | TGCGCCAGCAGCCAAGGACTAGCGGGGGCTATTCAAGAGACCCAGTACTTC
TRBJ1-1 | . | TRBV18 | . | CASSPPTGGGTEAFF | TGTGCCAGCTCACCACCGACAGGAGGAGGCACTGAAGCTTTCTTT
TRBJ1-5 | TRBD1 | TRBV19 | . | CASSTYRGEDQPQHF | TGTGCCAGTAGTACTTACAGGGGCGAGGATCAGCCCCAGCATTTT
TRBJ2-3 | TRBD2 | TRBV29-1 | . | CSVRLAATDTQYF | TGCAGCGTCCGACTAGCGGCCACAGATACGCAGTATTTT
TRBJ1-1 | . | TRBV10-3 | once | CAIRDLFGQGEAFF | TGTGCCATCAGGGACCTATTTGGGCAAGGTGAAGCTTTCTTT
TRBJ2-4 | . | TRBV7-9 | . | CASSSRSSHGIQYF | TGTGCCAGCAGCTCAAGGTCTTCCCACGGCATTCAGTACTTC
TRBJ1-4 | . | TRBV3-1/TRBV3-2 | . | CASSQVGPPGKLFF | TGTGCCAGCAGCCAAGTAGGCCCACCAGGAAAACTGTTTTTT
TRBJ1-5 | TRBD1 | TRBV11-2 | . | CASSFDRGGQPQHF | TGTGCCAGCAGCTTTGACAGGGGCGGTCAGCCCCAGCATTTT
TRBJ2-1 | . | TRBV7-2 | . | CASSLEVGGQFF | TGTGCCAGCAGCTTAGAGGTAGGCGGGCAGTTCTTC
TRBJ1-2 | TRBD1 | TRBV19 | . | CASSLSDRGNYGYTF | TGTGCCAGTAGCCTCTCGGACAGGGGTAACTATGGCTACACCTTC
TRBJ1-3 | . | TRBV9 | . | CASSVDPSGNTIYF | TGTGCCAGCAGCGTAGACCCCTCTGGAAACACCATATATTTT
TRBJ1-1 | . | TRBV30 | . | CAWSVFQGPYLNTEAFF | TGTGCCTGGAGTGTATTCCAGGGGCCGTATCTGAACACTGAAGCTTTCTTT
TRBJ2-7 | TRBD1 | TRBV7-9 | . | CASSWDRGEQYF | TGTGCCAGCAGCTGGGACAGGGGCGAGCAGTACTTC
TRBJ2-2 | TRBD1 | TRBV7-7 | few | CASSRGQPNTGELFF | TGTGCCAGCAGCCGGGGACAGCCGAACACCGGGGAGCTGTTTTTT
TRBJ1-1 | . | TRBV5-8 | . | CASSKSGTNTEAFF | TGTGCCAGCAGCAAGTCCGGGACAAACACTGAAGCTTTCTTT
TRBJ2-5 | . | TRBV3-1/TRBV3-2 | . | CASSLANLGTQYF | TGTGCCAGCAGCCTGGCGAACCTTGGGACCCAGTACTTC
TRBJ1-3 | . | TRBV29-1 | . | CSVKRSGNTIYF | TGCAGCGTTAAACGCTCTGGAAACACCATATATTTT
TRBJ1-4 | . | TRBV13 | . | CASSRDSPGTNEKLFF | TGTGCCAGCAGCAGGGATTCCCCGGGCACTAATGAAAAACTGTTTTTT
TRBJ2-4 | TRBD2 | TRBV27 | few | CASSAKREAKNIQYF | TGTGCCAGCAGCGCTAAGCGGGAAGCCAAAAACATTCAGTACTTC
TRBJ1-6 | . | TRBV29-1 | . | CSVRRDENSPLHF | TGCAGCGTACGGCGGGACGAAAATTCACCCCTCCACTTT
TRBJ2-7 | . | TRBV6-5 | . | CASSNWDPPYEQYF | TGTGCCAGCAGTAACTGGGACCCCCCCTACGAGCAGTACTTC
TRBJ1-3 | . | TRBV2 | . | CASKGVGNTIYF | TGTGCCAGCAAAGGAGTTGGAAACACCATATATTTT
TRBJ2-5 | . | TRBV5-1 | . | CASNEGSGLKETQYF | TGCGCCAGCAATGAGGGCTCAGGGTTGAAAGAGACCCAGTACTTC
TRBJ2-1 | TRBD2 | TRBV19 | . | CASSILPGGRNEQFF | TGTGCCAGTAGTATACTCCCGGGAGGGAGGAATGAGCAGTTCTTC
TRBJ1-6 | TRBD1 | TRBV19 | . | CASSIRGLGTPLHF | TGTGCCAGTAGTATAAGGGGGCTGGGGACACCCCTCCACTTT
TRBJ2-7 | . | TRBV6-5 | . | CASRDPQGIEQYF | TGTGCCAGCAGGGATCCCCAGGGTATAGAGCAGTACTTC
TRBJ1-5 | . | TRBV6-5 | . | CASTLGLDQPQHF | TGTGCCAGCACCCTGGGTCTGGATCAGCCCCAGCATTTT
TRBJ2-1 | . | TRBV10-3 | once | CAINGRNEQFF | TGTGCCATCAATGGTCGGAATGAGCAGTTCTTC
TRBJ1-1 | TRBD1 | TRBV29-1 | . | CSVFYRGLKSEAFF | TGCAGCGTTTTTTACAGGGGGCTGAAGAGTGAAGCTTTCTTT
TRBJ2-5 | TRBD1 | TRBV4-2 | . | CASSQGTGGGETQYF | TGTGCCAGCAGCCAGGGGACAGGGGGCGGAGAGACCCAGTACTTC
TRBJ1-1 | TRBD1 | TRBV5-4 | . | CASSSPTGGEGNTEAFF | TGTGCCAGCAGCTCGCCGACAGGGGGCGAAGGGAACACTGAAGCTTTCTTT
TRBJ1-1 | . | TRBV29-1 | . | CSVESSENTEAFF | TGCAGCGTTGAATCTTCAGAGAACACTGAAGCTTTCTTT
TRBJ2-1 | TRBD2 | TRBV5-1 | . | CASSPEVIAGVEQFF | TGCGCCAGCAGCCCCGAGGTTATAGCGGGGGTTGAGCAGTTCTTC
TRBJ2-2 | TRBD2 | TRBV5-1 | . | CASSLGSGGQNTGELFF | TGCGCCAGCAGCTTGGGAAGCGGGGGCCAGAACACCGGGGAGCTGTTTTTT
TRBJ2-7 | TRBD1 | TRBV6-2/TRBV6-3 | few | CASSYPLGQDFSYEQYF | TGTGCCAGCAGTTACCCTCTGGGACAGGACTTCTCCTACGAGCAGTACTTC
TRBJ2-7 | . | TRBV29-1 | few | CSVPGRNFYEQYF | TGCAGCGTTCCCGGACGTAATTTCTACGAGCAGTACTTC
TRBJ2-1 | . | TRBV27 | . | CASSLSGRHNEQFF | TGTGCCAGCAGTTTATCAGGGCGACACAATGAGCAGTTCTTC
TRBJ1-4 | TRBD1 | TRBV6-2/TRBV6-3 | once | CASSDQGVNEKLFF | TGTGCCAGCAGCGACCAGGGGGTCAATGAAAAACTGTTTTTT
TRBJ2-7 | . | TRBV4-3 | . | CASSQDSGREQYF | TGCGCCAGCAGCCAAGATTCTGGCAGGGAGCAGTACTTC